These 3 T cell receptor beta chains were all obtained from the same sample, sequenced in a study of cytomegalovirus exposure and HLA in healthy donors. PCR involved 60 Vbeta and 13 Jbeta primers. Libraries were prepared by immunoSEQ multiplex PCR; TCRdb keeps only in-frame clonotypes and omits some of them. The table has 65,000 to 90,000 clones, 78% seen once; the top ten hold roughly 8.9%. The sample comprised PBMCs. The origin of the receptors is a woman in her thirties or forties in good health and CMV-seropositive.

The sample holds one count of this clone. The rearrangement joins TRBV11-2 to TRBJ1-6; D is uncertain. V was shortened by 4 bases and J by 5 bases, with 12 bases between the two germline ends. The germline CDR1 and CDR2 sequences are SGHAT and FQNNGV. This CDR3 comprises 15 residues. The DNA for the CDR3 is TGTGCCAGCAGCTCGGACGGGAAAAATAATTCACCCCTCCACTTT. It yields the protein CASSSDGKNNSPLHF. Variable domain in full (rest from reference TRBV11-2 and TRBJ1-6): EAGVAQSPRYKIIEKRQSVAFWCNPISGHATLYWYQQILGQGPKLLIQFQNNGVVDDSQLPKDRFSAERLKGVDSTLKIQPAKLEDSAVYLCASSSDGKNNSPLHFGNGTRLTVT.

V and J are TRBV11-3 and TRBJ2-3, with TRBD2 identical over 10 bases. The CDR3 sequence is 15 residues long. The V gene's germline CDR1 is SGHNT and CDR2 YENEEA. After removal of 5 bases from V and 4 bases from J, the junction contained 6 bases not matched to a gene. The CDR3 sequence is CASSGERGGPDTQYF. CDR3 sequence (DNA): TGTGCCAGCAGCGGCGAGCGGGGGGGCCCAGATACGCAGTATTTT. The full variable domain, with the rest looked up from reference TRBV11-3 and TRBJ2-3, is EAGVVQSPRYKIIEKKQPVAFWCNPISGHNTLYWYLQNLGQGPELLIRYENEEAVDDSQLPKDRFSAERLKGVDSTLKIQPAELGDSAVYLCASSGERGGPDTQYFGPGTRLTVL.

CDR3 DNA sequence: TGTGCCAGCAGCCCGGCCGGGACAGGGCTTAACTATGGCTACACCTTC. Residues: CASSPAGTGLNYGYTF. The V gene is TRBV5-4, the J gene TRBJ1-2; 9 bases line up with TRBD1. The J segment lost 1 base and the V segment lost 4 bases, leaving 8 bases of the junction unmatched. The CDR3 has 16 residues. Per the germline V gene, CDR1 is SGHNT and CDR2 is YYREEE (reference sequence).